Listed below are T cell receptor beta chains from one sample, sequenced in a study of T cell changes during pregnancy in multiple sclerosis. The repertoire was sequenced with immunoSEQ multiplex PCR; TCRdb's copy has only in-frame clones and lacks some. The sample has roughly 76,000 clones, 80% to 95% seen once. Sequenced here: CD4+ T cells from peripheral blood mononuclear cells, sampled after pregnancy. These receptors were taken from a female donor with multiple sclerosis, enrolled in a pregnancy study. CDR3s include the opening cysteine and the closing phenylalanine or tryptophan. Fields, in order: clone size, V gene, J gene, D gene, CDR3 DNA, CDR3 protein. A D gene is named only where the DNA matches it firmly. Some rows have no size entry. The others give once, few or many, or a class for an expanded clone.

size: -
V: TRBV28
J: TRBJ2-7
D: -
DNA: TGTGCCATCCAGGGGAACTACGAGCAGTACTTC
CDR3: CAIQGNYEQYF

size: -
V: TRBV5-1
J: TRBJ1-1
D: -
DNA: TGCGCCAGCAGGTCGACAGTCGGGGGCACTGAAGCTTTCTTT
CDR3: CASRSTVGGTEAFF

size: -
V: TRBV7-2
J: TRBJ2-1
D: TRBD2
DNA: TGTGCCAGCAGCTTTAGTTTAAGCGGGGGGGCCTACAATGAGCAGTTCTTC
CDR3: CASSFSLSGGAYNEQFF

size: -
V: TRBV5-4
J: TRBJ2-5
D: -
DNA: TGTGCCAGCAGCTCCCCGACACTAGAGACCCAGTACTTC
CDR3: CASSSPTLETQYF

size: once
V: TRBV7-9
J: TRBJ2-3
D: -
DNA: TGTGCCAGCAGCTTGGACGGAGGAGATACGCAGTATTTT
CDR3: CASSLDGGDTQYF

size: -
V: TRBV6-1
J: TRBJ1-1
D: TRBD1
DNA: TGTGCCAAGGAAGACAGGGGTATCGGCACTGAAGCTTTCTTT
CDR3: CAKEDRGIGTEAFF

size: once
V: TRBV6-1
J: TRBJ2-7
D: TRBD1
DNA: TGTGCCAGCAGACTGACAGGGGGCGGGAACGAGCAGTACTTC
CDR3: CASRLTGGGNEQYF

size: -
V: TRBV30
J: TRBJ1-2
D: -
DNA: TGTGCCTGGAGTGATAGTTCCTACTATGGCTACACCTTC
CDR3: CAWSDSSYYGYTF

size: few
V: TRBV2
J: TRBJ1-2
D: -
DNA: TGTGCCAGCATTCCATTGGTGTGGGGGGAAGAGTATGGCTACACCTTC
CDR3: CASIPLVWGEEYGYTF

size: -
V: TRBV7-2
J: TRBJ1-1
D: -
DNA: TGTGCCAGCACCGGGGGGTGGGCTGAAGCTTTCTTT
CDR3: CASTGGWAEAFF

size: -
V: TRBV5-8
J: TRBJ1-4
D: TRBD1
DNA: TGTGCCAGCAGCTTGGAGGCAGGGGGCAAAAAACTGTTTTTT
CDR3: CASSLEAGGKKLFF

size: -
V: TRBV30
J: TRBJ1-6
D: TRBD1
DNA: TGTGCCTGGACCGGGACAGGTCATTCACCCCTCCACTTT
CDR3: CAWTGTGHSPLHF

size: once
V: TRBV28
J: TRBJ2-5
D: TRBD1
DNA: TGTGCGATACAGGGGGCGCGTGAGACCCAGTACTTC
CDR3: CAIQGARETQYF

size: -
V: TRBV7-8
J: TRBJ2-7
D: -
DNA: TGTGCCAGCAGCTTACAGGGTTTTAGCTACGAGCAGTACTTC
CDR3: CASSLQGFSYEQYF

size: few
V: TRBV6-1
J: TRBJ1-5
D: TRBD1
DNA: TGTGCCAGCCGGGACAGGGGGCGAAGGGGACAGCCCCAGCATTTT
CDR3: CASRDRGRRGQPQHF

size: -
V: TRBV7-2
J: TRBJ1-5
D: TRBD1
DNA: TGTGCCAGCAGTCGGGACAGGGCAAACAATCAGCCCCAGCATTTT
CDR3: CASSRDRANNQPQHF

size: -
V: TRBV29-1
J: TRBJ2-4
D: TRBD2
DNA: TGCAGCACCCTAAGCGGGATTCCATCCGAGGACATTCAGTACTTC
CDR3: CSTLSGIPSEDIQYF

size: -
V: TRBV30
J: TRBJ1-6
D: -
DNA: TGTGCCTGGAGAGGGGTTCAGAATTCACCCCTCCACTTT
CDR3: CAWRGVQNSPLHF

size: -
V: TRBV5-4
J: TRBJ2-1
D: TRBD2
DNA: TGTGCCAGCACCGGGGGGGGCTACAATGAGCAGTTCTTC
CDR3: CASTGGGYNEQFF

size: -
V: TRBV6-5
J: TRBJ1-1
D: -
DNA: TGTGCCAGCAGCCTTGGAGGAAACACTGAAGCTTTCTTT
CDR3: CASSLGGNTEAFF

size: -
V: TRBV9
J: TRBJ1-3
D: TRBD1
DNA: TGTGCCAGCAGCGTAGGGGCAGGGGGTCGTGTGGAAAACACCATATATTTT
CDR3: CASSVGAGGRVENTIYF

size: -
V: TRBV7-2
J: TRBJ1-1
D: -
DNA: TGTGCCAGCAGCCGGAAGGGGGTTGGGACTGAAGCTTTCTTT
CDR3: CASSRKGVGTEAFF

size: -
V: TRBV7-3
J: TRBJ1-5
D: -
DNA: TGTGCCAGCAGTCCTGACAGAAGCAATCAGCCCCAGCATTTT
CDR3: CASSPDRSNQPQHF

size: -
V: TRBV5-5
J: TRBJ1-3
D: TRBD1
DNA: TGTGCCAGCAGCTTTGTTGCAGGGGGTTCCTCTGGAAACACCATATATTTT
CDR3: CASSFVAGGSSGNTIYF

size: -
V: TRBV18
J: TRBJ2-7
D: TRBD2
DNA: TGTGCCAGCTCACCACCACTAGCGGGAGGCTACGAGCAGTACTTC
CDR3: CASSPPLAGGYEQYF

size: -
V: TRBV29-1
J: TRBJ1-4
D: TRBD1
DNA: TGCAGCGCCCTAGGGACAGGGGGTCATGAAAAACTGTTTTTT
CDR3: CSALGTGGHEKLFF

size: few
V: TRBV9
J: TRBJ1-1
D: TRBD1
DNA: TGTGCCAGCAGCCTCATAACAGGGGGAACGGAAGCTTTCTTT
CDR3: CASSLITGGTEAFF

size: -
V: TRBV30
J: TRBJ2-7
D: -
DNA: TGTGCCCTGGAAATACAGGGATACGAGCAGTACTTC
CDR3: CALEIQGYEQYF

size: -
V: TRBV28
J: TRBJ2-5
D: -
DNA: TGTGCCAGCAGACCGGGACTCCCCCAAGAGACCCAGTACTTC
CDR3: CASRPGLPQETQYF

size: -
V: TRBV27
J: TRBJ2-1
D: TRBD1
DNA: TGTGCCAGCAGTTTGCGGACAGGGGGGGACGGTGAGCAGTTCTTC
CDR3: CASSLRTGGDGEQFF

size: few
V: TRBV5-4
J: TRBJ1-1
D: TRBD1
DNA: TGTGCCAGCAGCTGGGACAGAACTGAAGCTTTCTTT
CDR3: CASSWDRTEAFF

size: -
V: TRBV19
J: TRBJ2-1
D: TRBD1
DNA: TGTGCCAGTATAGGACAGGGTAGAAATAATGAGCAGTTCTTC
CDR3: CASIGQGRNNEQFF

size: few
V: TRBV7-3
J: TRBJ2-1
D: TRBD2
DNA: TGTGCCAGCAGCCGAGCGGGAGGGTTGAATGAGCAGTTCTTC
CDR3: CASSRAGGLNEQFF

size: -
V: TRBV30
J: TRBJ1-2
D: -
DNA: TGTGCCTGGAGTGAACAGGGCTATGGCTACACCTTC
CDR3: CAWSEQGYGYTF

size: -
V: TRBV7-9
J: TRBJ2-5
D: TRBD2
DNA: TGTGCCAGCAGCTTAGCGGCGGGAGGGCAAGAGACCCAGTACTTC
CDR3: CASSLAAGGQETQYF

size: -
V: TRBV19
J: TRBJ2-1
D: -
DNA: TGTGCCAGTAGCCCGATAGGGGGTATCGATGAGCAGTTCTTC
CDR3: CASSPIGGIDEQFF